A selection of T cell receptor beta chains follows, all from one sample in a study of T cell repertoires in cytomegalovirus infection. Each CDR3 protein is one row after TCRdb ran MiXCR on the reads. The sample includes roughly 280,000 distinct CDR3 sequences, approximately 9.2% of them seen just once. Material: PBMCs. The receptors were gathered from a human donor in good health (CMV status not recorded). Some clones in this sample may be carry-over from other donors' samples. Both conserved end residues are part of each CDR3. The D gene is left open where the match is weak. Rows give clone size only sometimes, using once, few, many, or a class for an expanded clone.

TRBV12-3/TRBV12-4	TRBD1	TRBJ2-5	many	CASSLIWAGGKGETQYF	TGTGCCAGCAGTTTAATCTGGGCAGGGGGTAAGGGAGAGACCCAGTACTTC
TRBV7-2	NA	TRBJ1-4	many	CASSAQAINEKLFF	TGTGCCAGCAGCGCTCAGGCGATTAATGAAAAACTGTTTTTT
TRBV7-2	NA	TRBJ2-1	few	CASSVSLSYNEQFF	TGTGCCAGCAGCGTAAGCCTATCCTACAATGAGCAGTTCTTC
TRBV7-2	TRBD1	TRBJ2-1	many	CASSSGTGEVF	TGTGCCAGCAGCTCCGGGACAGGGGAGGTCTTC
TRBV12-3/TRBV12-4	NA	TRBJ1-4	many	CASSLKGNKLFF	TGTGCCAGCAGTTTGAAAGGGAATAAACTGTTTTTT
TRBV6-6	TRBD2	TRBJ2-7	NA	CASSYSSGGANEQYF	TGTGCCAGCAGTTACTCTAGCGGGGGGGCCAACGAGCAGTACTTC
TRBV12-3/TRBV12-4	NA	TRBJ2-5	NA	CASSPRQGRGKETQYF	TGTGCCAGCAGTCCTCGACAGGGGAGGGGGAAAGAGACCCAGTACTTC
TRBV19	TRBD1	TRBJ2-3	NA	CASSLGQGLTDTQYF	TGTGCCAGTAGCCTCGGACAGGGGCTCACAGATACGCAGTATTTT
TRBV6-2/TRBV6-3	TRBD1	TRBJ1-1	few	CASSTRGGSSNTEAFF	TGTGCCAGCAGTACCCGAGGGGGCAGTTCGAACACTGAAGCTTTCTTT
TRBV7-9	NA	TRBJ2-7	many	CASSLQGLGEQYF	TGTGCCAGCAGCTTACAGGGACTCGGCGAGCAGTACTTC
TRBV7-2	NA	TRBJ1-1	many	CASSWGRRDTEAFF	TGTGCCAGCAGCTGGGGGAGAAGGGACACTGAAGCTTTCTTT
TRBV7-3	TRBD1	TRBJ1-5	many	CASSLGQERGQPQHF	TGTGCCAGCAGCTTAGGACAGGAGAGAGGTCAGCCCCAGCATTTT
TRBV4-1	NA	TRBJ2-1	NA	CASSQEDTRNYNEQFF	TGCGCCAGCAGCCAAGAAGACACAAGAAACTACAATGAGCAGTTCTTC
TRBV7-6	TRBD2	TRBJ2-1	many	CARRSREPNEQFF	TGTGCCCGCCGATCGCGGGAGCCTAATGAGCAGTTCTTC
TRBV11-2	TRBD2	TRBJ2-1	many	CASLDPGTSGNDEQFF	TGTGCCAGCTTAGATCCCGGGACTAGCGGGAACGATGAGCAGTTCTTC
TRBV7-2	TRBD1	TRBJ2-7	many	CASSLRRTGMVYF	TGTGCCAGCAGCTTACGACGGACAGGGATGGTGTACTTC
TRBV28	NA	TRBJ1-5	NA	CASSGLDQPQHF	TGTGCCAGCAGCGGGTTGGATCAGCCCCAGCATTTT
TRBV28	TRBD1	TRBJ1-5	many	CASSLDRGNYQPQHF	TGTGCCAGCAGTTTGGACAGGGGAAATTATCAGCCCCAGCATTTT
TRBV7-2	TRBD2	TRBJ2-3	NA	CASSVGLAGVGDTQYF	TGTGCCAGCAGCGTCGGACTAGCGGGAGTTGGTGATACGCAGTATTTT
TRBV20-1	TRBD2	TRBJ2-7	few	CSAKDDRLGGGSYEQYF	TGCAGTGCTAAAGACGACCGCCTGGGCGGGGGATCCTACGAGCAGTACTTC
TRBV7-2	NA	TRBJ1-5	many	CASSLVGAGDQPQHF	TGTGCCAGCAGCTTAGTAGGGGCAGGCGATCAGCCCCAGCATTTT
TRBV30	NA	TRBJ2-1	many	CAWSVGPTGEQFF	TGTGCCTGGAGTGTAGGGCCCACCGGGGAGCAGTTCTTC
TRBV20-1	TRBD2	TRBJ2-5	many	CSAKAGVETQYF	TGCAGTGCAAAGGCGGGAGTGGAGACCCAGTACTTC
TRBV7-2	NA	TRBJ2-3	many	CASWQPLTDTQYF	TGTGCCAGCTGGCAGCCTCTCACAGATACGCAGTATTTT
TRBV7-6	TRBD1	TRBJ2-7	many	CASSSTGTGILEQYF	TGTGCCAGCAGCTCAACCGGGACAGGGATTCTCGAGCAGTACTTC
TRBV29-1	TRBD2	TRBJ2-3	NA	CSVVTSGTSTDTQYF	TGCAGCGTTGTCACTAGCGGGACCAGCACAGATACGCAGTATTTT
TRBV3-1	NA	TRBJ2-1	NA	CASSSRTNNEQFF	TGTGCCAGCAGCTCCAGGACTAACAATGAGCAGTTCTTC
TRBV4-3	NA	TRBJ2-7	many	CASSQDGQGHSYEQYF	TGCGCCAGCAGCCAAGATGGGCAGGGCCACTCCTACGAGCAGTACTTC
TRBV7-2	NA	TRBJ1-3	few	CASSLQISGNTIYF	TGTGCCAGCAGCTTACAGATCTCTGGAAACACCATATATTTT